Presented here are 32 T cell receptor beta chains from one specimen sequenced in a study of a mutant IDH1 vaccine in newly diagnosed glioma. Antigens for these TCRs are unknown. Time point defined: week 5, during vaccination. Vaccinated patients received 300 ug of mutant IDH1 20-mer peptide per dose, with topical imiquimod. Only in-frame clones appear in the TCRdb table, and some are missing; sequencing was by immunoSEQ multiplex PCR. Of 25,000 to 30,000 clones detected, 89% appear once; the ten largest clones hold roughly 20%. This material consisted of PBMCs, taken from a glioma patient whose treatment included an IDH1 peptide vaccine. Receptor source: a man aged 18 to 30 with glioma.

The chain joins TRBV7-2 to TRBJ2-1; 10 positions match TRBD2. Germline V CDR1 and CDR2: SGHTA, FQGNSA. J lost 4 bases, V lost 6 bases, and 9 bases had no gene match. The CDR3 loop spans 16 amino acids. This chain's CDR3 is CASRVRLAGDYNEQFF. The CDR3 DNA reads as TGTGCCAGCAGGGTTCGCCTAGCGGGGGATTACAATGAGCAGTTCTTC.

The genes are TRBV5-5 and TRBJ2-7; a weak D match, TRBD1 (6 bases). The CDR3 contains 13 residues. Germline CDR1 is SGHKS and CDR2 is YYEKEE (reference sequence). V was pared by 0 bases and J by 6 bases, with 10 bases between. CDR3 sequence reads: CASSLEGRGEQYF. DNA for the CDR3: TGTGCCAGCAGCTTGGAGGGCAGGGGCGAGCAGTACTTC.

The chain recombines TRBV2 with TRBJ2-7, with unresolved D. V was trimmed by 5 bases and J by 4 bases, leaving 9 bases between them. The germline CDR1 and CDR2 sequences are SNHLY and FYNNEI. The CDR3 covers 12 residues. Here the CDR3 reads CASSLRLYEQYF. The CDR3 DNA is TGTGCCAGCAGTCTCCGACTGTACGAGCAGTACTTC.

The chain links TRBV7-9 to TRBJ1-5; D gene uncertain. In germline, CDR1 is SEHNR, CDR2 FQNEAQ (reference sequence). The CDR3 runs 13 residues. With 1 base removed from V and 5 bases from J, the gap between germline ends came to 6 bases. This CDR3 reads CASSLGGDQPQHF. CDR3 sequence (DNA): TGTGCCAGCAGCTTAGGTGGGGATCAGCCCCAGCATTTT. The complete variable domain, with remaining parts taken from reference TRBV7-9 and TRBJ1-5, reads DTGVSQNPRHKITKRGQNVTFRCDPISEHNRLYWYRQTLGQGPEFLTYFQNEAQLEKSRLLSDRFSAERPKGSFSTLEIQRTEQGDSAMYLCASSLGGDQPQHFGDGTRLSIL.

The V call is TRBV6-5, the J call TRBJ2-7, with 7 bases fitting TRBD1. Trimming cost V 5 bases and J 3 bases; bases outside gene matches: 7. The CDR3 has 14 residues. CDR1 and CDR2 from the germline V gene are MNHEY and SVGAGI. As DNA, the CDR3 is TGTGCCAGCAGTCGGGACAGAAAGCTCTACGAGCAGTACTTC. This encodes CASSRDRKLYEQYF.

The CDR3 DNA follows: TGTGCCAGCAGCCAGGCTCGCTGGGGGAGCGAGCAGTACTTC. This translates into CASSQARWGSEQYF. The rearrangement joins TRBV14 to TRBJ2-7, with D perhaps assigned TRBD1 or TRBD2 (5 bases each). Germline CDR1 reads SGHDN; CDR2 reads FVKESK. With 3 bases removed from V and 6 bases from J, the gap between germline ends came to 15 bases. The CDR3 length is 14 residues.

The rearrangement links TRBV7-9 to TRBJ1-2, with TRBD1 as a possible D gene (6 bases). Trimming left V 7 bases short and J 5 bases short, with 17 bases between. CDR1 and CDR2 from the germline V gene are SEHNR and FQNEAQ (reference sequence). The CDR3 length is 14 residues. Here the CDR3 reads CASTHEGGGYGYTF. DNA for the CDR3: TGTGCCAGCACCCACGAGGGGGGTGGATATGGCTACACCTTC.

J is TRBJ2-7 and V is TRBV27, with D maybe TRBD2 (6 bases). This CDR3 contains 16 residues. CDR1 is MNHEY, CDR2 SMNVEV, per germline (reference sequence). Trimming removed 5 bases at V and 0 bases at J, with 17 bases between. The CDR3 reads CASSLAGPRSSYEQYF. The CDR3 DNA reads TGTGCCAGCAGTCTTGCGGGACCCCGGAGCTCCTACGAGCAGTACTTC.

J is TRBJ1-4 and V is TRBV9; 7 positions agree with TRBD1. From germline, CDR1 is SGDLS and CDR2 YYNGEE. Losses at the gene ends were 4 bases for V and 3 bases for J; bases not matched to a gene: 3. This CDR3 spans 14 amino acids. The CDR3 is CASSTRGSNEKLFF. Written as DNA, the CDR3 is TGTGCCAGCAGCACCAGGGGGTCTAATGAAAAACTGTTTTTT.

The chain couples TRBV5-6 to TRBJ2-2; 9 nucleotides align to TRBD1. The V gene end was trimmed by 4 bases and the J gene end by 5 bases; junction bases not matched to a gene: 9. Germline CDR1 is SGHDT and CDR2 is YYEEEE. The CDR3 extends over 16 amino acids. The CDR3 here is CASSLAPDRGTGELFF. The CDR3, as DNA: TGTGCCAGCAGCCTAGCCCCGGACAGGGGAACCGGGGAGCTGTTTTTT.

V is TRBV29-1 and J is TRBJ1-2; D perhaps matches TRBD1 (6 bases). This CDR3 has 11 residues. CDR1 is SQVTM, CDR2 ANQGSEA, per germline. The ends were cut back, 7 bases at V and 6 bases at J, with 12 bases in the middle. The CDR3: CSAQGIHGYTF. The CDR3 DNA is TGCAGCGCCCAGGGGATCCATGGCTACACCTTC.

The chain uses TRBV19 and TRBJ1-2; D gene uncertain. Trimming took 4 bases from V and 4 from J, leaving 13 bases between them. The CDR3 is 14 amino acids. Germline V gene data show CDR1 as LNHDA and CDR2 as SQIVND (reference sequence). The CDR3 is CASSTLDVRYGYTF. The CDR3 DNA follows: TGTGCCAGTAGTACCTTAGACGTGCGCTATGGCTACACCTTC.

The chain has TRBV6-5 and TRBJ1-1, with D possibly TRBD1 on 6 matching bases. The germline V and J ends were trimmed by 5 bases and 0 bases, with 10 bases remaining between them. This CDR3 is 14 amino acids long. CDR1 is MNHEY, CDR2 SVGAGI, per germline. CDR3 sequence reads: CASSLGQMNTEAFF. CDR3 nucleotide sequence: TGTGCCAGCAGTCTAGGACAGATGAACACTGAAGCTTTCTTT.

The genes are TRBV15 and TRBJ2-6; TRBD1 matches 8 bases. CDR1 LNHNV and CDR2 YYDKDF come from the germline V gene (reference sequence). The CDR3 sequence is 19 residues long. After removal of 0 bases from V and 1 base from J, the junction contained 8 bases not matched to a gene. The CDR3 protein is CATSRDRTGSSSGANVLTF. In DNA form, the CDR3 reads TGTGCCACCAGCAGAGATAGGACAGGGTCAAGTTCTGGGGCCAACGTCCTGACTTTC. Full variable domain (outside the CDR3, taken from reference TRBV15 and TRBJ2-6): DAMVIQNPRYQVTQFGKPVTLSCSQTLNHNVMYWYQQKSSQAPKLLFHYYDKDFNNEADTPDNFQSRRPNTSFCFLDIRSPGLGDTAMYLCATSRDRTGSSSGANVLTFGAGSRLTVL.

The chain couples TRBV7-2 to TRBJ1-1; 7 positions agree with TRBD1. The CDR3 has 15 amino acids. Germline V lookup: CDR1 SGHTA, CDR2 FQGNSA. V was clipped by 1 base and J by 7 bases; unmatched bases: 9. The CDR3 DNA sequence: TGTGCCAGCAGCTTAGGCTCAGGGGGGGGCGGTGAAGCTTTCTTT. Translation gives CASSLGSGGGGEAFF.

The chain combines TRBV4-3 with TRBJ2-5; TRBD1 is a possible D gene (6 bases). Trimming left V 1 base short and J 1 base short, with 10 bases between. The CDR3 is 15 residues long. Germline V CDR1 and CDR2: LGHNA, YSLEER. This CDR3 is CASSQVTGIQETQYF. Written as DNA, the CDR3 is TGCGCCAGCAGCCAAGTTACAGGGATCCAAGAGACCCAGTACTTC.

The chain employs TRBV4-1 and TRBJ1-6; D remains ambiguous. The CDR3 is made up of 13 amino acids. The V end was cut by 5 bases, the J end by 8 bases, with 10 bases between. Germline CDR1 MGHRA, CDR2 YSYEKL. CDR3 bases: TGCGCCAGCAGCTTATACTCGGATTCACCCCTCCACTTT. Residues: CASSLYSDSPLHF.

This clone was seen a handful of times. V and J are TRBV14 and TRBJ2-5; TRBD2 matches 11 bases. CDR3 length: 20 residues. V trimming: 2 bases; J trimming: 2 bases; junction bases outside the gene matches: 16. CDR1 and CDR2 (germline): SGHDN, FVKESK. CDR3 coding DNA: TGTGCCAGCAGCCAACGACCACTTGTTAGCGGGAGGGGAGAGCAAGAGACCCAGTACTTC. Protein sequence: CASSQRPLVSGRGEQETQYF.

The chain has TRBV7-9 and TRBJ1-1; D may be TRBD1 (6 bases). The V and J ends lost 1 base and 7 bases respectively, with 13 bases between them. CDR1 and CDR2 (germline): SEHNR, FQNEAQ (reference sequence). The CDR3 contains 14 residues. The CDR3 region has the DNA TGTGCCAGCAGCTTAGTCCCGGGGGCCGGTGAAGCTTTCTTT. This gives the protein CASSLVPGAGEAFF.

The rearrangement uses TRBV9 and TRBJ2-2; D uncertain. The CDR3 runs 16 residues. Trimming removed 0 bases at V and 0 bases at J, with 9 bases between. Germline V gene sequence: CDR1 SGDLS, CDR2 YYNGEE. The CDR3 DNA sequence: TGTGCCAGCAGCGTAGCGGGCAGGTCGAACACCGGGGAGCTGTTTTTT. Translation: CASSVAGRSNTGELFF.

This chain connects TRBV4-1 to TRBJ2-4; unclear D gene. Looked up from germline, CDR1 is MGHRA and CDR2 is YSYEKL. This CDR3 contains 15 residues. V was pared by 3 bases and J by 8 bases, with 17 bases between. CDR3 DNA: TGCGCCAGCAGCCACCCCCCAAAGGGCTCCTACATTCAGTACTTC. Its translation is CASSHPPKGSYIQYF.

The chain has TRBV11-2 and TRBJ1-1, with D tentatively TRBD1 (6 bases). The germline V gene encodes CDR1 SGHAT and CDR2 FQNNGV. V lost 6 bases, J lost 4 bases, and 21 bases lay in between. This CDR3 has 16 amino acids. The DNA for the CDR3 is TGTGCCAGCAGTCTCGTGGGGCAGGAAGGGGGCACTGAAGCTTTCTTT. Protein: CASSLVGQEGGTEAFF.

Details on this clone: This may arise from a read error, as a much more abundant clone is one base away. The chain uses TRBV4-2 and TRBJ2-3; 12 nucleotides line up with TRBD2. Trimming cost V 0 bases and J 4 bases; bases outside gene matches: 2. The germline V gene encodes CDR1 LGHNA and CDR2 YNFKEQ. The CDR3 contains 16 residues. The CDR3, as DNA: TGTGCCAGCAGCCAAGATCTAGCGGGAGGGCCAGATACGCAGTATTTT. Protein sequence: CASSQDLAGGPDTQYF.

The chain is built from TRBV10-3 and TRBJ2-3, with 11 bases fitting TRBD2. V trimming: 6 bases; J trimming: 2 bases; junction bases outside the gene matches: 4. Germline loops: CDR1 ENHRY, CDR2 SYGVKD. There are 15 residues in the CDR3. The CDR3 nucleotides are TGTGCCATCAGCATAGCGGGAGGGGTCACAGATACGCAGTATTTT. It is translated as CAISIAGGVTDTQYF.

This chain links TRBV5-1 with TRBJ2-7; D unresolved. Germline CDR1 and CDR2: SGHRS and YFSETQ. Trimming cost V 4 bases and J 3 bases, with 11 bases left between them. CDR3 size: 13 residues. The CDR3 sequence: CASSLGPHYEQYF. CDR3 sequence (DNA): TGCGCCAGCAGCCTAGGACCCCACTACGAGCAGTACTTC.

The chain carries TRBV13 and TRBJ1-2; a possible D gene is TRBD1 (6 bases). The CDR3 is made up of 13 amino acids. V lost 9 bases and J 4 bases, leaving 15 bases between the germline ends. Germline-derived CDR1 and CDR2 are PRHDT and FYEKMQ (reference sequence). Here the CDR3 reads CASRRDTSYGYTF. CDR3 in DNA: TGTGCCAGTCGCCGGGACACAAGCTATGGCTACACCTTC.

V and J are TRBV10-3 and TRBJ2-3; weak D call: TRBD2 (6 bases). Germline CDR1 reads ENHRY; CDR2 reads SYGVKD. There are 13 residues in the CDR3. Trimming took 7 bases from V and 1 from J, leaving 9 bases between them. The CDR3 is CAITGEGTDTQYF. The CDR3 DNA sequence: TGTGCCATCACGGGGGAGGGCACAGATACGCAGTATTTT.

The chain has TRBV6-5 and TRBJ1-1; D is ambiguous. Germline values: CDR1 MNHEY, CDR2 SVGAGI. The V end was cut by 6 bases, the J end by 0 bases, with 8 bases between. The CDR3 extends over 13 amino acids. The CDR3 sequence is CASRYSMNTEAFF. As DNA, the CDR3 is TGTGCCAGCAGGTACAGCATGAACACTGAAGCTTTCTTT.

This chain uses TRBV28 with TRBJ1-2; 10 nucleotides line up with TRBD1. In germline, CDR1 is MDHEN, CDR2 SYDVKM. The CDR3 has 16 residues. With V trimmed by 2 bases and J by 5 bases, 8 bases remained unmatched. This CDR3 is CASSLAGTGVDYGYTF. For the CDR3, the DNA is TGTGCCAGCAGTTTAGCCGGGACAGGGGTAGATTATGGCTACACCTTC.

This chain uses TRBV25-1 with TRBJ1-4; D might be TRBD1 (6 bases). Looked up from germline, CDR1 is MGHDK and CDR2 is SYGVNS. V was shortened by 3 bases and J by 3 bases, with 8 bases between the two germline ends. The CDR3 is made up of 14 amino acids. CDR3 nucleotides: TGTGCCAGCAGTGAGACAGGACCTAATGAAAAACTGTTTTTT. Protein product: CASSETGPNEKLFF.

The chain joins TRBV6-5 to TRBJ1-2; D call uncertain. V shed 2 bases and J shed 7 bases, with 14 bases lying between them. The germline CDR1 and CDR2 sequences are MNHEY and SVGAGI. CDR3 length: 14 amino acids. In DNA form, the CDR3 reads TGTGCCAGCAGTTACGAGGCAGGAACCGTTGGCTACACCTTC. Translation gives CASSYEAGTVGYTF.

The chain has TRBV15 and TRBJ2-6; D ambiguous. V lost 6 bases to trimming and J lost 4 bases, with 10 bases between them. This CDR3 is 14 amino acids long. CDR1 is LNHNV, CDR2 YYDKDF, per germline (reference sequence). Here the CDR3 reads CATRFGAGANVLTF. The CDR3 DNA follows: TGTGCCACCAGGTTTGGAGCCGGGGCCAACGTCCTGACTTTC.